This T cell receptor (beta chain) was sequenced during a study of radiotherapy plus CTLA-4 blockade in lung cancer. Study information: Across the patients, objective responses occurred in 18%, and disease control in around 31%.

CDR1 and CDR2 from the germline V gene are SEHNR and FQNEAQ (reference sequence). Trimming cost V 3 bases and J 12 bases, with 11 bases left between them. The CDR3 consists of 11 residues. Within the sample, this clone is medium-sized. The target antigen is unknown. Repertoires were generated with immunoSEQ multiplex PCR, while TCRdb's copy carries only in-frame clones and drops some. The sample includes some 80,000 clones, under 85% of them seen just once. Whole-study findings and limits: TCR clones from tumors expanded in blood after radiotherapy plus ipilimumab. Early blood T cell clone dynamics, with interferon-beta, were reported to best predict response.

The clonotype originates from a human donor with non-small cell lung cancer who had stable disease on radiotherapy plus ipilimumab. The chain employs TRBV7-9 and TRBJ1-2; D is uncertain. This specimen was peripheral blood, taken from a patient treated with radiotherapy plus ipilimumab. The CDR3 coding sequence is TGTGCCAGCAGCTTGCTCGTCGACAACACCTTC. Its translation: CASSLLVDNTF.